This TCR beta chain stems from a study of T cell responses to AZD1222 COVID-19 vaccine. Study results and limitations: Possibly, clonal diversity was underestimated; donors were largely white British and included more females. No repertoire was sampled before or during the peak T cell response, only after it. Baseline seropositivity characterized only a handful of AZD1222 recipients. CD4 TCRs linked to vaccination spanned spike, dominating at 160-218 and 743-854.

Data came from immunoSEQ multiplex PCR; TCRdb stores just in-frame clones and leaves some out. The sample contains tens of thousands of clones, 85% of which appear only once. V was pared by 3 bases and J by 2 bases, with 9 bases between. This CDR3 comprises 14 residues. Germline-derived CDR1 and CDR2 are MGHDK and SYGVNS. Worth noting for this clone: The antigen remains undetermined.

The chain carries TRBV25-1 and TRBJ2-3; D ambiguous. The clonotype was recovered from an adult in good health. Sequencing was performed on peripheral blood, taken on day 0 of AZD1222 vaccination. The CDR3: CASSDRVVTDTQYF. As DNA, the CDR3 is TGTGCCAGCAGTGATAGGGTTGTCACAGATACGCAGTATTTT.